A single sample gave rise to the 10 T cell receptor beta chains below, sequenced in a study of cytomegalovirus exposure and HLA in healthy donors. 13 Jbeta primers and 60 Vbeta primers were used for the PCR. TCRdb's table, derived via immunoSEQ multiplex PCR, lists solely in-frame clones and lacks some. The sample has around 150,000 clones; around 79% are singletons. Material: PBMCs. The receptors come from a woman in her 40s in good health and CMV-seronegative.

Here the CDR3 DNA reads TGTGCCAGCAGCTTACGCCCCTTTCCGACATCCTCCTACGAGCAGTACTTC. Protein sequence: CASSLRPFPTSSYEQYF. The chain employs TRBV13 and TRBJ2-7; D is unresolved. V was cut by 2 bases and J by 0 bases, with 17 bases left in between. This CDR3 spans 17 amino acids. Germline CDR1 reads PRHDT; CDR2 reads FYEKMQ (reference sequence).

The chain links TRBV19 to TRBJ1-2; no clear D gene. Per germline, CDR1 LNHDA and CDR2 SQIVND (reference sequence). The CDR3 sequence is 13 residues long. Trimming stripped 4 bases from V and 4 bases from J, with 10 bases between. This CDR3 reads CASSTQNLYGYTF. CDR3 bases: TGTGCCAGTAGTACGCAGAACCTCTATGGCTACACCTTC. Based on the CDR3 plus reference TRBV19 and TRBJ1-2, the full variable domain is DGGITQSPKYLFRKEGQNVTLSCEQNLNHDAMYWYRQDPGQGLRLIYYSQIVNDFQKGDIAEGYSVSREKKESFPLTVTSAQKNPTAFYLCASSTQNLYGYTFGSGTRLTVV.

CDR3 sequence: CASSSQTGVYGYTF. In DNA form, the CDR3 reads TGTGCCAGCAGCTCTCAAACAGGGGTCTATGGCTACACCTTC. The chain combines TRBV7-2 with TRBJ1-2, with 7 bases lining up with TRBD1. V lost 4 bases, J lost 4 bases, and 6 bases stayed unmatched. CDR3 length: 14 residues. CDR1 and CDR2 (germline): SGHTA, FQGNSA.

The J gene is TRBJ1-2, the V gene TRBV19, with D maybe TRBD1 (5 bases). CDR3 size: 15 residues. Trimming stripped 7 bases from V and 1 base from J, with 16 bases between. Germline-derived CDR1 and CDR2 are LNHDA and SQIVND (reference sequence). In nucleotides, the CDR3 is TGTGCCAGTACGGATCCCGGCGGGGGTAACTATGGCTACACCTTC. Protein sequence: CASTDPGGGNYGYTF.

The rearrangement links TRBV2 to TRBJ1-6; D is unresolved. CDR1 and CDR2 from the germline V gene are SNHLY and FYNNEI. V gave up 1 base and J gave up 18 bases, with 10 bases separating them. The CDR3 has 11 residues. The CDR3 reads CASSEVERSHF. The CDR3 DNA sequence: TGTGCCAGCAGTGAAGTAGAAAGGAGCCACTTT.

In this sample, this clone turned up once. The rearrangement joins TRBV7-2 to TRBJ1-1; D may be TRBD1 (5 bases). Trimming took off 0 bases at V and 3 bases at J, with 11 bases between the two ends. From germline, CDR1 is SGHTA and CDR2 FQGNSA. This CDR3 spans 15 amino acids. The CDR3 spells CASSLASRGYTEAFF. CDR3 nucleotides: TGTGCCAGCAGCTTAGCGTCCCGGGGGTACACTGAAGCTTTCTTT.

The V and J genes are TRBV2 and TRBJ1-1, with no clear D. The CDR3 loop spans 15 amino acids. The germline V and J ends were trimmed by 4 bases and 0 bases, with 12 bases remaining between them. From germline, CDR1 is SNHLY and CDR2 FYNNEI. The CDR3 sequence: CASSGAKQVNTEAFF. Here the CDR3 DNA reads TGTGCCAGCAGTGGAGCCAAGCAAGTGAACACTGAAGCTTTCTTT. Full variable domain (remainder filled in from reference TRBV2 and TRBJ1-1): EPEVTQTPSHQVTQMGQEVILRCVPISNHLYFYWYRQILGQKVEFLVSFYNNEISEKSEIFDDQFSVERPDGSNFTLKIRSTKLEDSAMYFCASSGAKQVNTEAFFGQGTRLTVV.

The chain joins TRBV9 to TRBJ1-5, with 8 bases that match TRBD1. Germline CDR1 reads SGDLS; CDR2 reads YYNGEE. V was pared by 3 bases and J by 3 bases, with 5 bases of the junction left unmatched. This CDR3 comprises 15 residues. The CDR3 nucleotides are TGTGCCAGCAGCGGCACAGGGGGTTTCAATCAGCCCCAGCATTTT. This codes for CASSGTGGFNQPQHF. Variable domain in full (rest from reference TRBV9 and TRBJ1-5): DSGVTQTPKHLITATGQRVTLRCSPRSGDLSVYWYQQSLDQGLQFLIQYYNGEERAKGNILERFSAQQFPDLHSELNLSSLELGDSALYFCASSGTGGFNQPQHFGDGTRLSIL.

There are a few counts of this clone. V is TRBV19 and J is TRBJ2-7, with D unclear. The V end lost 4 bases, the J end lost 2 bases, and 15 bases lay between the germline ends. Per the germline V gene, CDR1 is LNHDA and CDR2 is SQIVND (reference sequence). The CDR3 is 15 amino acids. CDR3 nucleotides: TGTGCCAGTAGTACACCCCCGGGTCCAGCCTACGAGCAGTACTTC. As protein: CASSTPPGPAYEQYF.

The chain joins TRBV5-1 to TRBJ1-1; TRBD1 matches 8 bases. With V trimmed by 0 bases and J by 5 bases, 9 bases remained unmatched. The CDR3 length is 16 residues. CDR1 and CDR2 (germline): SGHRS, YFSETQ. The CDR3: CASSLVPGGAGTEAFF. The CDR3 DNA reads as TGCGCCAGCAGCTTGGTGCCAGGGGGCGCAGGGACTGAAGCTTTCTTT.